The clone carrying this TCR beta chain occurred a few times. As yet, its antigen is unknown. This specimen comes from a study of regulatory T cells in long-lasting Graves disease. Study-wide background: Graves' patients with a new diagnosis had received antithyroid drugs under 3 months.

Study-wide points: Persistent patients shared more public clonotypes (around 2,500) than new patients (about 960). Newly diagnosed Graves' patients had higher TCR diversity than persistent ones.

Building of the TCR beta libraries involved iRepertoire HTBI primers and Arm-PCR of CDR3 regions. TCRdb ran MiXCR on the multiplex PCR reads and lists one entry per CDR3 protein. Among roughly 420,000 distinct CDR3 sequences listed, 15% to 17% were seen once. Stated time point: newly diagnosed GD, antithyroid drugs for less than 3 months. There was RNA extracted from PBMCs, and the TCR library was made from it. Approximately 9.6 milliliters of peripheral blood were drawn into EDTA tubes. The sequence was obtained from a female donor with Graves disease. Source: peripheral blood mononuclear cells (PBMCs), taken at new diagnosis, from a patient treated with antithyroid drugs.

CDR3 in amino acids: CASSPPATGGNEQFF. The CDR3 DNA reads as TGTGCCAGCTCACCACCTGCGACAGGGGGAAATGAGCAGTTCTTC. The rearrangement joins TRBV18 to TRBJ2-1, with TRBD1 matching over 9 bases. Germline CDR1 and CDR2: KGHSH and LQKENI. V trimming: 0 bases; J trimming: 7 bases; junction bases outside the gene matches: 4. This CDR3 has 15 amino acids.